This T cell receptor beta chain was captured in a study of blood T cell repertoires in COVID-19. Study summary: T cells, B-cell-depleted T cells, or PBMCs provided the cDNA or gDNA that served as material.

In the original workflow: Amplification of reference gene primers provided the estimated nucleated cell counts. Using immunoSEQ multiplex PCR, the repertoire was profiled, and TCRdb retains in-frame clones only, with some absent. The V and J calls and clone size were taken over from that table, and D and trimming were inferred from the DNA. In the table there are approximately 220,000 clones, roughly 85% of which are singletons. This CDR3 has 15 residues. Deletions cut 4 bases from V and 1 base from J, with 11 bases between. CDR1 MNHEY and CDR2 SMNVEV come from the germline V gene (reference sequence). Donors in Cohort 3 who had recovered were those with two negative PCRs, healthcare professional clearance, or resolution of their symptoms.

This clonotype originated in a man aged 40-49 years who had recovered from COVID-19. Material for sequencing was PBMCs or T cells enriched from blood (not recorded which). The V gene is TRBV27, the J gene TRBJ1-5, with D maybe TRBD1 (5 bases). In DNA, the CDR3 is TGTGCCAGCAGTTCAGGGATTTCGAGCAATCAGCCCCAGCATTTT. Translated: CASSSGISSNQPQHF.